This TCR beta chain came from a study of blood T cell repertoires in COVID-19. V gave up 2 bases and J gave up 0 bases, with 7 bases separating them. This CDR3 has 14 amino acids. Germline CDR1 MNHEY, CDR2 SMNVEV (reference sequence). Authors' data handling: How many nucleated cells were present was estimated from reference gene primer amplification. Profiling relied on immunoSEQ multiplex PCR, and the TCRdb table lists in-frame clones only, not all of them. The DNA gave D and trimming, while V, J and clone size come from that table. The sample lists some 77,000 clones, 70% to 85% seen once, with roughly 30% in the top ten.

The origin of this receptor is a man aged 70-80 years with acute or convalescent COVID-19. Sequences were obtained from peripheral blood. V gene TRBV27 combines with J gene TRBJ1-1; D uncertain. The CDR3 region is CASSLNGVNTEAFF. CDR3 nucleotide sequence: TGTGCCAGCAGTTTAAACGGGGTGAACACTGAAGCTTTCTTT.